Listed below are T cell receptor beta chains from one sample, sequenced in a study of neurological immune-mediated disorders. MiXCR was run by TCRdb on the 5' RACE reads, yielding one entry per CDR3 protein. The profile covers under 65,000 distinct CDR3 sequences, with approximately 25% appearing a single time and about 4.3% taken by the ten largest. Specimen: PBMCs. The receptors here all came from a man aged 55-75 years with HTLV-1-associated myelopathy (HAM/TSP). The CDR3 runs from the conserved cysteine through the conserved F or W. The D gene is left open where the match is weak. The size entry gives once, few, many, or a class for an expanded clone.

cdr3_aa: CASSRAVGPNEQYF
cdr3_nt: TGTGCCAGCAGCCGCGCGGTGGGTCCTAACGAGCAGTACTTC
d_call: -
clone_size: many
v_call: TRBV11-2
j_call: TRBJ2-7

cdr3_aa: CASSSGTHSRGSYEQYF
cdr3_nt: TGTGCCAGCAGCTCCGGGACACACTCTCGGGGAAGCTACGAGCAGTACTTC
d_call: -
clone_size: many
v_call: TRBV5-6
j_call: TRBJ2-7

cdr3_aa: CATTRDQGNTEAFF
cdr3_nt: TGCGCCACCACCCGGGACCAGGGGAACACTGAAGCTTTCTTT
d_call: -
clone_size: many
v_call: TRBV5-1
j_call: TRBJ1-1

cdr3_aa: CASSPHQGGSTDTQYF
cdr3_nt: TGTGCCAGCAGCCCACACCAAGGTGGTAGCACAGATACGCAGTATTTT
d_call: -
clone_size: many
v_call: TRBV7-9
j_call: TRBJ2-3

cdr3_aa: CSARLPGAHEQYF
cdr3_nt: TGCAGTGCTAGACTCCCGGGGGCCCACGAGCAGTACTTC
d_call: -
clone_size: few
v_call: TRBV20-1
j_call: TRBJ2-7

cdr3_aa: CASSLRLASYEQYF
cdr3_nt: TGTGCCAGCAGTTTACGCCTAGCGAGCTACGAGCAGTACTTC
d_call: -
clone_size: once
v_call: TRBV28
j_call: TRBJ2-7

cdr3_aa: CSATDRGEQFF
cdr3_nt: TGCAGTGCTACAGACAGGGGCGAGCAGTTCTTC
d_call: TRBD1
clone_size: many
v_call: TRBV20-1
j_call: TRBJ2-1

cdr3_aa: CASSLNFLGNTEAFF
cdr3_nt: TGTGCCAGCAGCTTAAATTTTCTGGGGAACACTGAAGCTTTCTTT
d_call: -
clone_size: few
v_call: TRBV7-3
j_call: TRBJ1-1

cdr3_aa: CASSLAAQTRLAHTQYF
cdr3_nt: TGTGCCAGCAGTTTAGCCGCCCAAACCAGACTAGCACATACGCAGTATTTT
d_call: TRBD2
clone_size: many
v_call: TRBV12-3/TRBV12-4
j_call: TRBJ2-3

cdr3_aa: CASSLGTYSLQQETQYF
cdr3_nt: TGCGCCAGCAGCTTAGGGACTTACTCACTCCAACAAGAGACCCAGTACTTC
d_call: -
clone_size: many
v_call: TRBV5-1
j_call: TRBJ2-5

cdr3_aa: CASSPRDTDTQYF
cdr3_nt: TGTGCCAGCAGCCCACGTGACACAGATACGCAGTATTTT
d_call: -
clone_size: many
v_call: TRBV7-6
j_call: TRBJ2-3

cdr3_aa: CASSPLAGVMNEQFF
cdr3_nt: TGTGCCAGCAGCCCCTTAGCGGGAGTGATGAATGAGCAGTTCTTC
d_call: TRBD2
clone_size: many
v_call: TRBV5-6
j_call: TRBJ2-1

cdr3_aa: CASSFGTGGYNEQFF
cdr3_nt: TGTGCCAGCAGCTTTGGGACAGGGGGTTACAATGAGCAGTTCTTC
d_call: TRBD1
clone_size: many
v_call: TRBV11-2
j_call: TRBJ2-1

cdr3_aa: CASSQQAGGSSGNTIYF
cdr3_nt: TGCGCCAGCAGTCAACAGGCGGGGGGAAGCTCTGGAAACACCATATATTTT
d_call: -
clone_size: many
v_call: TRBV5-1
j_call: TRBJ1-3